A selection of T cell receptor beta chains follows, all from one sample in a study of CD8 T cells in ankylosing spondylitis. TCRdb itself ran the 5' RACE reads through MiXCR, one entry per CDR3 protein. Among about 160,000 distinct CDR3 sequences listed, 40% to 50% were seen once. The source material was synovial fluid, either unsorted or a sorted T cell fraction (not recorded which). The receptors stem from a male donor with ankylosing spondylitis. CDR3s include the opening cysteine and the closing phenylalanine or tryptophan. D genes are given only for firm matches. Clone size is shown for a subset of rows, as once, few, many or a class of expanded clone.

cdr3_nt: TGTGCCAGCAGCTTACTTGCGGGGGCTTTCCAAGAGACCCAGTACTTC
cdr3_aa: CASSLLAGAFQETQYF
clone_size: few
v_call: TRBV5-6
d_call: NA
j_call: TRBJ2-5

cdr3_nt: TGTGCCATCAGCCAAGCGACCCCCCCTACCCCTTACAATGAGCAGTTCTTC
cdr3_aa: CAISQATPPTPYNEQFF
clone_size: NA
v_call: TRBV10-3
d_call: NA
j_call: TRBJ2-1

cdr3_nt: TGCGCCAGCAGCCAAGTATCTAGGGCCCTGAACACTGAAGCTTTCTTT
cdr3_aa: CASSQVSRALNTEAFF
clone_size: few
v_call: TRBV4-3
d_call: NA
j_call: TRBJ1-1

cdr3_nt: TGTGCCAGCCTCGCGTGGGGTAGCGGAAACAATGAGCAGTTCTTC
cdr3_aa: CASLAWGSGNNEQFF
clone_size: NA
v_call: TRBV5-4
d_call: NA
j_call: TRBJ2-1

cdr3_nt: TGCAGTGGATCACAGGGAGGCGGCTACACCTTC
cdr3_aa: CSGSQGGGYTF
clone_size: many
v_call: TRBV20-1
d_call: NA
j_call: TRBJ1-2

cdr3_nt: TGTGCCAGCAGCGAGCAGGGAGCGGGGGGCCCCCAAGAGACCCAGTACTTC
cdr3_aa: CASSEQGAGGPQETQYF
clone_size: few
v_call: TRBV5-6
d_call: TRBD2
j_call: TRBJ2-5

cdr3_nt: TGTGCCAGCAGTACCCACTACAATGAGCAGTTCTTC
cdr3_aa: CASSTHYNEQFF
clone_size: NA
v_call: TRBV27
d_call: NA
j_call: TRBJ2-1

cdr3_nt: TGCAGCGTTGAACCAGCGGGGTTAGGTGAGCAGTTCTTC
cdr3_aa: CSVEPAGLGEQFF
clone_size: NA
v_call: TRBV29-1
d_call: TRBD2
j_call: TRBJ2-1

cdr3_nt: TGTGCCAGCAGCCTCTCGGGCCTAGCGCACAATGAGCAGTTCTTC
cdr3_aa: CASSLSGLAHNEQFF
clone_size: few
v_call: TRBV7-9
d_call: NA
j_call: TRBJ2-1

cdr3_nt: TGTGCCAGCAGCTCGACAGAAAGATCCGAGCAGTACTTC
cdr3_aa: CASSSTERSEQYF
clone_size: many
v_call: TRBV7-9
d_call: NA
j_call: TRBJ2-7

cdr3_nt: TGTGCCAGCAGTCCCTTAGGGACTAGCGGGAGAACAGATACGCAGTATTTT
cdr3_aa: CASSPLGTSGRTDTQYF
clone_size: once
v_call: TRBV27
d_call: TRBD2
j_call: TRBJ2-3

cdr3_nt: TGTGCCAGCAAAAGGGCCGGCTACACTGAAGCTTTCTTT
cdr3_aa: CASKRAGYTEAFF
clone_size: NA
v_call: TRBV12-3/TRBV12-4
d_call: NA
j_call: TRBJ1-1

cdr3_nt: TGTGCCAGCAGTTTATTTCCCAAATCAGTGGAGTCCTACAATGAGCAGTTCTTC
cdr3_aa: CASSLFPKSVESYNEQFF
clone_size: NA
v_call: TRBV28
d_call: NA
j_call: TRBJ2-1

cdr3_nt: TGTGCCAGCAGAATTTGGGGTGCCCATGAGCAGTTCTTC
cdr3_aa: CASRIWGAHEQFF
clone_size: once
v_call: TRBV7-9
d_call: NA
j_call: TRBJ2-1

cdr3_nt: TGCGCCAGCAGCCATAACGAAGTTGGTTGGTTTCGGTACTTC
cdr3_aa: CASSHNEVGWFRYF
clone_size: NA
v_call: TRBV4-1
d_call: NA
j_call: TRBJ2-7

cdr3_nt: TGTGCCAGCAGCTTGTCGTCCCGGGAGAACACTGAAGCTTTCTTT
cdr3_aa: CASSLSSRENTEAFF
clone_size: NA
v_call: TRBV5-4
d_call: NA
j_call: TRBJ1-1

cdr3_nt: TGTGCCAGCAGCCGGACAAGGTGGAGCACAGATACGCAGTATTTT
cdr3_aa: CASSRTRWSTDTQYF
clone_size: few
v_call: TRBV12-3/TRBV12-4
d_call: NA
j_call: TRBJ2-3

cdr3_nt: TGTGCCAGCAGCTTAACCGAAGCACTAGCGGGAGGGCCCCATTACAATGAGCAGTTCTTC
cdr3_aa: CASSLTEALAGGPHYNEQFF
clone_size: many
v_call: TRBV11-1
d_call: TRBD2
j_call: TRBJ2-1

cdr3_nt: TGTGCCATAGACCGGGACAGGAACAACTATGGCTACACCTTC
cdr3_aa: CAIDRDRNNYGYTF
clone_size: NA
v_call: TRBV7-9
d_call: TRBD1
j_call: TRBJ1-2

cdr3_nt: TGCAGTGCTAGAGATACCATGGGACGCTCGTACTATGGCTACACCTTC
cdr3_aa: CSARDTMGRSYYGYTF
clone_size: NA
v_call: TRBV20-1
d_call: NA
j_call: TRBJ1-2

cdr3_nt: TGTGCCAGCAGTCCCTTCCAGGGGCTCTCCACAGATACGCAGTATTTT
cdr3_aa: CASSPFQGLSTDTQYF
clone_size: few
v_call: TRBV27
d_call: NA
j_call: TRBJ2-3

cdr3_nt: TGCAGCGTGAGTTATGGGCTAGCGGGAGGGTCCGCCCTTGGCAATGAGCAGTTCTTC
cdr3_aa: CSVSYGLAGGSALGNEQFF
clone_size: few
v_call: TRBV29-1
d_call: TRBD2
j_call: TRBJ2-1

cdr3_nt: TGTGCCAGCAGCCCAGGTTTCGCCAAAAACATTCAGTACTTC
cdr3_aa: CASSPGFAKNIQYF
clone_size: NA
v_call: TRBV11-3
d_call: NA
j_call: TRBJ2-4

cdr3_nt: TGTGCCAGCAGCTTAGGTCAATATAGCAATCAGCCCCAGCATTTT
cdr3_aa: CASSLGQYSNQPQHF
clone_size: few
v_call: TRBV11-2
d_call: NA
j_call: TRBJ1-5

cdr3_nt: TGTGCCAGCAGTTCGGTCCACCTTGGGAATTCACCCCTCCACTTT
cdr3_aa: CASSSVHLGNSPLHF
clone_size: few
v_call: TRBV12-3/TRBV12-4
d_call: NA
j_call: TRBJ1-6

cdr3_nt: TGTGCCAGCAGCTTAGTTACAGGGACTAGCCGCCTTCGCTACAATGAGCAGTTCTTC
cdr3_aa: CASSLVTGTSRLRYNEQFF
clone_size: NA
v_call: TRBV11-2
d_call: TRBD2
j_call: TRBJ2-1

cdr3_nt: TGTGCCATCAGTGAGCCGGGACAGGAGATATACGAGCAGTACTTC
cdr3_aa: CAISEPGQEIYEQYF
clone_size: many
v_call: TRBV10-3
d_call: TRBD1
j_call: TRBJ2-7

cdr3_nt: TGTGCCAGTAAAATAAGGGAAGCGGGATGGGATGAGCAGTTCTTC
cdr3_aa: CASKIREAGWDEQFF
clone_size: few
v_call: TRBV19
d_call: TRBD2
j_call: TRBJ2-1

cdr3_nt: TGTGCCAGCAGCTTTGGCGGTAGGGGCAATCAGCCCCAGCATTTT
cdr3_aa: CASSFGGRGNQPQHF
clone_size: NA
v_call: TRBV7-9
d_call: NA
j_call: TRBJ1-5

cdr3_nt: TGTGCCACCAGCAAGAGGGGGAGGGCAGCGGGGGCCAACGTCCTGACTTTC
cdr3_aa: CATSKRGRAAGANVLTF
clone_size: NA
v_call: TRBV15
d_call: NA
j_call: TRBJ2-6

cdr3_nt: TGTGCCAGTAGTATGGTTGGGGGGGGATCGAGCAATCAGCCCCAGCATTTT
cdr3_aa: CASSMVGGGSSNQPQHF
clone_size: NA
v_call: TRBV19
d_call: NA
j_call: TRBJ1-5

cdr3_nt: TGCGCCAGCAGCTCTCTTAGATTTCCGAACACTGAAGCTTTCTTT
cdr3_aa: CASSSLRFPNTEAFF
clone_size: NA
v_call: TRBV4-1
d_call: NA
j_call: TRBJ1-1

cdr3_nt: TGTGCCAGCAGCGAAGAGACAGGGGGTAATTCACCCCTCCACTTT
cdr3_aa: CASSEETGGNSPLHF
clone_size: few
v_call: TRBV9
d_call: TRBD1
j_call: TRBJ1-6

cdr3_nt: TGTGCCAGCATTCTAGGGGGAGAGACCCAGTACTTC
cdr3_aa: CASILGGETQYF
clone_size: many
v_call: TRBV9
d_call: NA
j_call: TRBJ2-5

cdr3_nt: TGCAGTGCTAGTAATTGGGACGAGTACACTGAAGCTTTCTTT
cdr3_aa: CSASNWDEYTEAFF
clone_size: many
v_call: TRBV20-1
d_call: NA
j_call: TRBJ1-1

cdr3_nt: TGTGCCAGCAGCGGTGGAGGGGCAGGGATCCAAGAGACCCAGTACTTC
cdr3_aa: CASSGGGAGIQETQYF
clone_size: few
v_call: TRBV7-9
d_call: NA
j_call: TRBJ2-5

cdr3_nt: TGTGCCAGCAGTTACGAAAATAGAGGACACCCACTCGGGAGAAAAGTCTTC
cdr3_aa: CASSYENRGHPLGRKVF
clone_size: NA
v_call: TRBV6-2/TRBV6-3
d_call: NA
j_call: TRBJ2-1

cdr3_nt: TGTGCCAGCAGCCTTCACCACGGGCAGGAAACTGGAAACACCATATATTTT
cdr3_aa: CASSLHHGQETGNTIYF
clone_size: NA
v_call: TRBV3-1
d_call: NA
j_call: TRBJ1-3

cdr3_nt: TGTGCCAGCAGTACCGGGACAGTTAGCACAGATACGCAGTATTTT
cdr3_aa: CASSTGTVSTDTQYF
clone_size: NA
v_call: TRBV12-3/TRBV12-4
d_call: TRBD1
j_call: TRBJ2-3

cdr3_nt: TGTGCCAGCAGTACCATCTCAGGGTACGAGCAGTACTTC
cdr3_aa: CASSTISGYEQYF
clone_size: few
v_call: TRBV12-3/TRBV12-4
d_call: NA
j_call: TRBJ2-7

cdr3_nt: TGCAGTATTCCAGGGGGGCAACCTTCACCCCTCCACTTT
cdr3_aa: CSIPGGQPSPLHF
clone_size: many
v_call: TRBV20-1
d_call: TRBD1
j_call: TRBJ1-6

cdr3_nt: TGCAGTGCGGTGGGAACCGGGGAGCTGTTTTTT
cdr3_aa: CSAVGTGELFF
clone_size: few
v_call: TRBV20-1
d_call: NA
j_call: TRBJ2-2

cdr3_nt: TGCGCCAGCAGCTTCTCCCCGGGCCCCCAGAACACTGAAGCTTTCTTT
cdr3_aa: CASSFSPGPQNTEAFF
clone_size: NA
v_call: TRBV5-1
d_call: NA
j_call: TRBJ1-1

cdr3_nt: TGTGCCAGCAGCAGTCCTGACACCTATAATTCACCCCTCCACTTT
cdr3_aa: CASSSPDTYNSPLHF
clone_size: few
v_call: TRBV6-2/TRBV6-3
d_call: NA
j_call: TRBJ1-6

cdr3_nt: TGCAGTGCTAGAGGGACAAAATGGAACACTGAAGCTTTCTTT
cdr3_aa: CSARGTKWNTEAFF
clone_size: NA
v_call: TRBV20-1
d_call: NA
j_call: TRBJ1-1

cdr3_nt: TGTGCCAGCAGCCCGTTGGGGCTAGCGGGGAGATCTACCGGGGAGCTGTTTTTT
cdr3_aa: CASSPLGLAGRSTGELFF
clone_size: NA
v_call: TRBV3-1
d_call: TRBD2
j_call: TRBJ2-2

cdr3_nt: TGCGCCAGCAGCCAAGATTGGGAATCGGGTTTCGGCAAAAACATTCAGTACTTC
cdr3_aa: CASSQDWESGFGKNIQYF
clone_size: few
v_call: TRBV4-3
d_call: NA
j_call: TRBJ2-4

cdr3_nt: TGTGCCAGCAGGCCCAGGGGTGAGAGCACTGAAGCTTTCTTT
cdr3_aa: CASRPRGESTEAFF
clone_size: NA
v_call: TRBV11-2
d_call: NA
j_call: TRBJ1-1

cdr3_nt: TGTGCCAGCAGCCTACGACGGGGGAACACTGAAGCTTTCTTT
cdr3_aa: CASSLRRGNTEAFF
clone_size: NA
v_call: TRBV6-1
d_call: NA
j_call: TRBJ1-1

cdr3_nt: TGCGCCAGCAGCTTGGCCGGGACTTTAAACTATGGCTACACCTTC
cdr3_aa: CASSLAGTLNYGYTF
clone_size: NA
v_call: TRBV5-1
d_call: NA
j_call: TRBJ1-2

cdr3_nt: TGTGCCACCAGTGATTTGGGGACTAGCGGGAGTATCACCGGGGAGCTGTTTTTT
cdr3_aa: CATSDLGTSGSITGELFF
clone_size: medium-sized
v_call: TRBV24-1
d_call: TRBD2
j_call: TRBJ2-2

cdr3_nt: TGTGCCAGCAGTTTATCGTGGGGAAGATACGAGCAGTACTTC
cdr3_aa: CASSLSWGRYEQYF
clone_size: once
v_call: TRBV27
d_call: NA
j_call: TRBJ2-7